This T cell receptor beta chain came from a study of shared clonotypes between healthy human individuals. Each subset's genomic DNA was split evenly across several immunoSEQ plates. Some clones are missing from TCRdb's copy, which holds only in-frame ones; the method was immunoSEQ multiplex PCR. The sample lists more than 1.2 million clones; approximately 98.5% were seen once. CD4+ cells yielded CD45RA+ naive and CD45RA-negative memory subsets. For this clone: Its specificity is not known.

Notes on the study in general: Only a few donors were included, so the genetic and exposure-history diversity represented was limited. Sample collection involved blood only; tissue repertoires are likely different.

What was sequenced was naive CD4+ T cells sorted from blood. Subset defined: CD45RA+ positively selected. This clonotype was sampled from a young man in good health.

The CDR3 loop is CASSQDVFRQGTEAFF. As DNA, the CDR3 is TGCGCCAGCAGCCAAGATGTCTTTCGGCAGGGAACTGAAGCTTTCTTT. The rearrangement links TRBV4-1 to TRBJ1-1, with D perhaps matching TRBD1 (5 bases). CDR1 is MGHRA, CDR2 YSYEKL, per germline. This CDR3 region has 16 residues. Trimming pared 0 bases from V and 5 bases from J, leaving 16 bases between.